This T cell receptor (beta chain) was profiled in a study of beta chain features in type 1 diabetes. Study-level findings and limits: The study found fewer insertions and more deletions at VDJ junctions in type 1 diabetes patients. For cells with high TCR expression, cDNA sequencing could yield over-representation.

Details on this clone: Its antigen remains unknown.

Trimming took 4 bases from V and 6 from J, leaving 10 bases between them. The CDR3 runs 13 residues. The germline V gene encodes CDR1 WSHSY and CDR2 SAAADI. cDNA synthesis used the whole RNA isolate, giving expressed TCRB sequences. The assay was immunoSEQ multiplex PCR, and TCRdb's table has in-frame clones only and misses some. Here the sample spans 390,000 or so clones, about 14% being singletons. Input material: naive CD4+ T cells from blood. This chain connects TRBV10-2 to TRBJ1-5, with D hard to call. The receptor's source is a man aged 25-40 years in good health. This CDR3 reads CASSGRIGQPQHF. The CDR3 nucleotides read TGCGCCAGCAGTGGTCGGATAGGTCAGCCCCAGCATTTT.